This TCR beta chain was recovered during a study of sequential checkpoint blockade in melanoma. Study-level information: Arm A got nivolumab then ipilimumab; arm B the reverse, 1:1. Each arm's sequence ended with maintenance nivolumab.

Treatment indicated: randomized to nivolumab then ipilimumab (arm A) or the reverse (arm B). None of the patients previously received DNA-damaging chemotherapy. By share of the sample, this clone is medium-sized. This CDR3 is 13 amino acids long. The germline V gene has CDR1 LNHDA and CDR2 SQIVND (reference sequence). Trimming removed 3 bases from V and 4 bases from J; junction bases left unmatched: 3. Sequencing used immunoSEQ multiplex PCR; TCRdb keeps in-frame clones, though not all of them. The sample has several thousand clones; approximately 81% are singletons. This sequence joins TRBV19 and TRBJ2-7; TRBD1 matches at 7 bases. The material was CD8+ T cells sorted from blood (inferred from file names), obtained from a patient given nivolumab and ipilimumab in sequence. This receptor was obtained from a human donor with melanoma. The CDR3 sequence is CASSMTGWYEQYF. DNA of the CDR3: TGTGCCAGTAGTATGACAGGGTGGTACGAGCAGTACTTC.